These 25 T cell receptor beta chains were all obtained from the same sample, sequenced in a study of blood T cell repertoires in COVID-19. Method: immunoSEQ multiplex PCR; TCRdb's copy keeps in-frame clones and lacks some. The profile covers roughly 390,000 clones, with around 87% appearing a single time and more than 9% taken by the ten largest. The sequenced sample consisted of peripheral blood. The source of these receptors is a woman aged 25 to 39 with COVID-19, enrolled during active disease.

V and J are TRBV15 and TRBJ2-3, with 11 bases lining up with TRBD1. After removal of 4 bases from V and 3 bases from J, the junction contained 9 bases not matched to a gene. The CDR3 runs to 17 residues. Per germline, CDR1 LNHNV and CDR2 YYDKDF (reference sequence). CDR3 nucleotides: TGTGCCACCAGCATCGGACAGGGGGCTTGGGGGACAGATACGCAGTATTTT. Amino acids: CATSIGQGAWGTDTQYF.

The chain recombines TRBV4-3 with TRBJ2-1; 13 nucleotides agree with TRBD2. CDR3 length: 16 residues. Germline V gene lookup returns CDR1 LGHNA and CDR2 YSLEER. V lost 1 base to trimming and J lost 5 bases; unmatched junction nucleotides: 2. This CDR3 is CASSQGGLAGHNEQFF. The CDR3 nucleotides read TGCGCCAGCAGCCAAGGGGGACTAGCGGGGCACAATGAGCAGTTCTTC.

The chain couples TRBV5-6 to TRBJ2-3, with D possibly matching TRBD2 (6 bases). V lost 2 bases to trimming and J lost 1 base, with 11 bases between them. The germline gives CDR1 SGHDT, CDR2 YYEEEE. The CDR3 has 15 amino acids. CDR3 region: CASSFPPGGTDTQYF. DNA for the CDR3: TGTGCCAGCAGCTTCCCCCCGGGAGGCACAGATACGCAGTATTTT.

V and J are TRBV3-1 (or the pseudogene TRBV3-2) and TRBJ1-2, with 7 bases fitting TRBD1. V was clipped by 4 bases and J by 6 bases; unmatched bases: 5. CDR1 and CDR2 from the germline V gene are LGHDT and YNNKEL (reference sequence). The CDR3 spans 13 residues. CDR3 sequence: CASSRDSTHGYTF. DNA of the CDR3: TGTGCCAGCAGCCGGGACAGCACTCATGGCTACACCTTC.

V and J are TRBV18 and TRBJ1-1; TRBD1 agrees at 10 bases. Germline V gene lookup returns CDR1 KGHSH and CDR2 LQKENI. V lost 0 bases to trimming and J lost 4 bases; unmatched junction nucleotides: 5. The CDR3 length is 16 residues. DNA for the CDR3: TGTGCCAGCTCACCACCGACAGGGGGCTGGGGCACTGAAGCTTTCTTT. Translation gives CASSPPTGGWGTEAFF.

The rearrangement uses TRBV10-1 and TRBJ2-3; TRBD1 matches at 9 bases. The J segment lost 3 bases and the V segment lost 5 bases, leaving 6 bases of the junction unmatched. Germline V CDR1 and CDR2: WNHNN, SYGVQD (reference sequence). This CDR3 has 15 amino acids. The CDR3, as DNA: TGCGCCAGCAGTTCCCCCGGGACAGGGACAGATACGCAGTATTTT. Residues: CASSSPGTGTDTQYF.

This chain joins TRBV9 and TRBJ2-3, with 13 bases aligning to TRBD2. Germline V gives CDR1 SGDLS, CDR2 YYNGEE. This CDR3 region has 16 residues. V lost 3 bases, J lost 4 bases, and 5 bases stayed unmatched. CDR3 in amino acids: CASSATSGRAPDTQYF. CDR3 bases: TGTGCCAGCAGCGCCACTAGCGGGAGGGCCCCAGATACGCAGTATTTT.

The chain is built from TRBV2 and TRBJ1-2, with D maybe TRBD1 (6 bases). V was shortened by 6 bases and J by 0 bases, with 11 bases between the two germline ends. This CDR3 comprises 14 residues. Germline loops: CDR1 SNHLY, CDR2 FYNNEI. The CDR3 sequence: CASSGQKANYGYTF. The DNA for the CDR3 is TGTGCCAGCAGCGGACAGAAAGCTAACTATGGCTACACCTTC.

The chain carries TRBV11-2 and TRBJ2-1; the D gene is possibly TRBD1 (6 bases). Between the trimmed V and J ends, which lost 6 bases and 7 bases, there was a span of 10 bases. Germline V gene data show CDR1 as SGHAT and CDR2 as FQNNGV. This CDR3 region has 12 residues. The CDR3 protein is CASSTRGNEQFF. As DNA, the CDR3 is TGTGCCAGCAGTACTAGGGGGAATGAGCAGTTCTTC.

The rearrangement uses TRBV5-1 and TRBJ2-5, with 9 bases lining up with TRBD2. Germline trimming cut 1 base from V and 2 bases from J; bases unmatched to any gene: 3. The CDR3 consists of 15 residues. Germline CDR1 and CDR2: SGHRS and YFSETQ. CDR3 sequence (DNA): TGCGCCAGCAGCTTGCTAGCGGGAACACAAGAGACCCAGTACTTC. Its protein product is CASSLLAGTQETQYF.

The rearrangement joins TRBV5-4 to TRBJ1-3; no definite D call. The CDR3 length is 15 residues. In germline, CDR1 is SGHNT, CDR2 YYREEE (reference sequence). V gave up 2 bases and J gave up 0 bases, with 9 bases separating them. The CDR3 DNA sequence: TGTGCCAGCAGCTTTGAAGCCGTCTCTGGAAACACCATATATTTT. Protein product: CASSFEAVSGNTIYF.

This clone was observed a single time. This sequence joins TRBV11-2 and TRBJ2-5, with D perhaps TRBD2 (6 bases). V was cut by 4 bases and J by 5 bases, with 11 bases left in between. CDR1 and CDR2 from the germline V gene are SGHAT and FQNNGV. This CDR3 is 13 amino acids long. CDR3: CASSSGTGETQYF. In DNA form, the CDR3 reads TGTGCCAGCAGCTCAGGGACTGGGGAGACCCAGTACTTC.

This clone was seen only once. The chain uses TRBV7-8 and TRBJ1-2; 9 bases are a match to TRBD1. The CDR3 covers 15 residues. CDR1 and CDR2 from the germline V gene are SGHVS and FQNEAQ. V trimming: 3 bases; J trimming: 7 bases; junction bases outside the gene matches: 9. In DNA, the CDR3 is TGTGCCAGCAGCTTGCTCCGGGACAGGGTGTTTGGCTACACCTTC. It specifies CASSLLRDRVFGYTF.

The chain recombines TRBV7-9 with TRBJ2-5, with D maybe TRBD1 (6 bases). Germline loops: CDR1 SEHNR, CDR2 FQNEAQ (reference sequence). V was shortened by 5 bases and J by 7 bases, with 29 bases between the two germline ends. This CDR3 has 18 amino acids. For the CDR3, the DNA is TGTGCCAGCAGCGAAGGCCCAAAGGGGGTCCAAGTCGAAGGGACCCAGTACTTC. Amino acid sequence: CASSEGPKGVQVEGTQYF.

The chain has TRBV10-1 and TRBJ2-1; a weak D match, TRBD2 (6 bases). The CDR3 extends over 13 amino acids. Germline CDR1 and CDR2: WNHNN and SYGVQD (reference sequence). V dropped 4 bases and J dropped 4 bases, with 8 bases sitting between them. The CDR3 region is CASSASVYNEQFF. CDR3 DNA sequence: TGCGCCAGCAGTGCTAGCGTTTACAATGAGCAGTTCTTC.

The CDR3 loop is CASKSEETQYF. CDR3 coding DNA: TGCGCCAGCAAGTCAGAAGAGACCCAGTACTTC. The chain combines TRBV5-1 with TRBJ2-5, with no clear D. The CDR3 covers 11 residues. Germline V CDR1 and CDR2: SGHRS, YFSETQ. V was shortened by 6 bases and J by 3 bases, with 6 bases between the two germline ends. The variable domain in full, with the rest retrieved from reference TRBV5-1 and TRBJ2-5, is KAGVTQTPRYLIKTRGQQVTLSCSPISGHRSVSWYQQTPGQGLQFLFEYFSETQRNKGNFPGRFSGRQFSNSRSEMNVSTLELGDSALYLCASKSEETQYFGPGTRLLVL.

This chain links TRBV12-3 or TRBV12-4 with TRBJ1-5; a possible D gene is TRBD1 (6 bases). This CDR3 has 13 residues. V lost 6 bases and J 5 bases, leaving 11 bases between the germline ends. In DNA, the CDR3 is TGTGCCAGCAGGGACAGTATCGATCAGCCCCAGCATTTT. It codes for CASRDSIDQPQHF.

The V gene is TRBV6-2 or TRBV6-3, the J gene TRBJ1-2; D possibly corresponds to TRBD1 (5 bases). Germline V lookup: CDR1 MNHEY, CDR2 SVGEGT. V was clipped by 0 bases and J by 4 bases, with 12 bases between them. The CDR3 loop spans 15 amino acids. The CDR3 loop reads CASSYSTRRGYGYTF. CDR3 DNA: TGTGCCAGCAGTTACTCGACCCGGAGGGGCTATGGCTACACCTTC.

The CDR3 DNA sequence: TGTGCCAGCAGTGAGGGGACTAGCTTTAAGAACACCGGGGAGCTGTTTTTT. Translation gives CASSEGTSFKNTGELFF. This sequence joins TRBV2 and TRBJ2-2; 9 bases map to TRBD2. CDR1 is SNHLY and CDR2 is FYNNEI in the germline V gene. The length of the CDR3 is 17 residues. The J segment lost 1 base and the V segment lost 3 bases, leaving 6 bases of the junction unmatched.

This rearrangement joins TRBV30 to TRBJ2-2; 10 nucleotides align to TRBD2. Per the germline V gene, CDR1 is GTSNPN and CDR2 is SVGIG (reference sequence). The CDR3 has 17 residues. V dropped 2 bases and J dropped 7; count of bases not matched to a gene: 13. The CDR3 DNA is TGTGCCTGGAGTACCCGTCTTAGCGGGAGGAGGGACGGGGAGCTGTTTTTT. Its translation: CAWSTRLSGRRDGELFF.

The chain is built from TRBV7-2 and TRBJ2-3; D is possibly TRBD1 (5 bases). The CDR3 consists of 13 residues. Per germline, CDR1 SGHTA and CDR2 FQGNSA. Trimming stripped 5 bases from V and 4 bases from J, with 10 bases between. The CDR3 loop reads CASSPDRPDTQYF. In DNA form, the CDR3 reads TGTGCCAGCAGCCCAGACAGACCAGATACGCAGTATTTT.

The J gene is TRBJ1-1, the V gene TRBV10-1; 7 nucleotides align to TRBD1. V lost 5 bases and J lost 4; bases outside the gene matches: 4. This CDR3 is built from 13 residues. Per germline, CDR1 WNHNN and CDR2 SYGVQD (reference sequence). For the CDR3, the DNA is TGCGCCAGCAGTTCAAACAGGGGCACTGAAGCTTTCTTT. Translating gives CASSSNRGTEAFF.

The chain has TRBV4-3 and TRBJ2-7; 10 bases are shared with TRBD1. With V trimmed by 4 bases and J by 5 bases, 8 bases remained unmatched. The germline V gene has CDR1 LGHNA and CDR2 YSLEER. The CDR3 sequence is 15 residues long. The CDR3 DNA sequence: TGCGCCAGCAGCCGGAGACAGGGGGCAGGCGACGAGCAGTACTTC. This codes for CASSRRQGAGDEQYF.

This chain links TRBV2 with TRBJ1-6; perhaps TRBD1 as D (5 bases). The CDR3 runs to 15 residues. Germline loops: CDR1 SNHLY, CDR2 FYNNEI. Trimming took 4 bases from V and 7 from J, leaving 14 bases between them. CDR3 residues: CASSVVESGNSPLHF. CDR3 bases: TGTGCCAGCAGTGTAGTAGAGTCAGGGAATTCACCCCTCCACTTT.

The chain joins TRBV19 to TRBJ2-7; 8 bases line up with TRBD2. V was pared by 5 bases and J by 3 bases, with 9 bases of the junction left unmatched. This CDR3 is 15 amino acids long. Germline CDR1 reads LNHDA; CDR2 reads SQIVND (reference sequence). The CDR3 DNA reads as TGTGCCAGTAGTGTCGCGGGACTAGGCTACTACGAGCAGTACTTC. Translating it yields CASSVAGLGYYEQYF.